The present entry profiles one T cell receptor (beta chain) with its context. What it binds is unknown. The assay was immunoSEQ multiplex PCR, and TCRdb's table has in-frame clones only and misses some. The repertoire has 150,000 to 200,000 clones, about 89% of them found once; the top ten carry around 1.3%. The CDR3 runs to 13 residues. V dropped 6 bases and J dropped 0 bases, with 11 bases sitting between them. Per germline, CDR1 SQVTM and CDR2 ANQGSEA. This sample is drawn from a study of T cell responses to AZD1222 COVID-19 vaccine. General study points: Increases in Spike-specific TCR breadth and depth were seen after two AZD1222 doses. Clonal diversity may have been underestimated, and the donors were mostly white British, with more females than males. Baseline serology detected seropositivity in only 5 or 6 AZD1222 recipients. The peak T cell response came first, and repertoires were sampled only after it.

The sequenced sample was peripheral blood, obtained 28 days after the second AZD1222 dose. This clonotype was obtained from an adult who received the AZD1222 COVID-19 vaccine. The chain has TRBV29-1 and TRBJ2-5; D possibly corresponds to TRBD1 (6 bases). The CDR3 sequence is CSVQWTDQETQYF. In DNA form, the CDR3 reads TGCAGCGTCCAGTGGACAGACCAAGAGACCCAGTACTTC.